One and the same sample provided the 27 T cell receptor beta chains below, sequenced in a study of CD8+CD57+ T cells in acquired aplastic anemia. Genomic DNA, the template, was used for profiling of the TCR beta VDJ and CDR3. TCRdb re-called the reads through MiXCR, storing one row per CDR3 protein. Among some 220,000 distinct CDR3 sequences listed, 34% were seen once. The sequenced material came from sorted CD4+, CD8+, or CD8+CD57+ T cells (not recorded which) from PBMCs. The receptor source for this set is a human donor in good health, serving as a control.

Only one count was recorded for this clonotype. The chain links TRBV20-1 to TRBJ1-2; TRBD1 might be the D (5 bases). The CDR3 extends over 14 amino acids. The germline V gene encodes CDR1 DFQATT and CDR2 SNEGSKA (reference sequence). Trimming left V 2 bases short and J 1 base short, with 11 bases between. In DNA, the CDR3 is TGCAGTGCTAGACCTGGGACGGATAACTATGGCTACACCTTC. Its translation: CSARPGTDNYGYTF.

This clonotype was counted many times. The V and J genes are TRBV4-1 and TRBJ2-7; D unclear. In germline, CDR1 is MGHRA, CDR2 YSYEKL. The CDR3 extends over 11 amino acids. Trimming cost V 8 bases and J 7 bases, with 12 bases left between them. The CDR3 spells CASGVAREQYF. CDR3 nucleotide sequence: TGCGCCAGCGGGGTAGCCAGGGAGCAGTACTTC.

This clonotype was detected ten times or more. The CDR3 DNA reads TGTGCCAGTAGCCGATCTAGCGGGAGCACCTACGAGCAGTACTTC. Amino acids: CASSRSSGSTYEQYF. The chain is built from TRBV19 and TRBJ2-7; TRBD2 agrees at 10 bases. The CDR3 has 15 amino acids. V trimming: 6 bases; J trimming: 2 bases; junction bases outside the gene matches: 7. The germline CDR1 and CDR2 sequences are LNHDA and SQIVND (reference sequence).

This clonotype was observed once. The chain combines TRBV6-1 with TRBJ2-1, with D possibly being TRBD1 or TRBD2 (5 bases each). Trimming removed 5 bases at V and 3 bases at J, with 14 bases between. Per germline, CDR1 MNHNS and CDR2 SASEGT. This CDR3 spans 15 amino acids. DNA for the CDR3: TGTGCCAGCAGTCCGACCGGGACCAGCTACAATGAGCAGTTCTTC. As protein: CASSPTGTSYNEQFF.

This chain joins TRBV7-9 and TRBJ2-2; a possible D gene is TRBD2 (7 bases). The CDR3 runs to 16 residues. V was cut by 6 bases and J by 3 bases, with 17 bases left in between. CDR1 is SEHNR and CDR2 is FQNEAQ in the germline V gene (reference sequence). In nucleotides, the CDR3 is TGTGCCAGCAGTTTATGGGGCGGGGGCGACACCGGGGAGCTGTTTTTT. This encodes CASSLWGGGDTGELFF.

The rearrangement links TRBV4-1 to TRBJ1-3, with 7 bases lining up with TRBD1. Germline lookup yields CDR1 MGHRA and CDR2 YSYEKL. The CDR3 extends over 15 amino acids. The V gene end was trimmed by 4 bases and the J gene end by 4 bases; junction bases not matched to a gene: 7. CDR3 sequence: CASSLYWTGGNTIYF. CDR3 sequence (DNA): TGCGCCAGCAGCCTCTACTGGACAGGCGGAAACACCATATATTTT.

This clonotype appeared many times. This chain uses TRBV7-9 with TRBJ1-2, with D possibly being TRBD1 (5 bases). The CDR3 has 11 residues. V dropped 0 bases and J dropped 14 bases, with 10 bases sitting between them. The germline V gene encodes CDR1 SEHNR and CDR2 FQNEAQ (reference sequence). This chain's CDR3 is CASSLAGVETF. The CDR3 region has the DNA TGTGCCAGCAGCTTAGCGGGGGTAGAAACCTTC.

There are many counts of this clonotype. The chain joins TRBV2 to TRBJ2-2, with D tentatively TRBD1 or TRBD2 (7 bases each). Germline V gene sequence: CDR1 SNHLY, CDR2 FYNNEI. The V gene lost 6 bases and the J gene lost 2 bases, with 16 bases spanning the gap. The length of the CDR3 is 16 residues. The CDR3 coding sequence is TGTGCCAGCAGAGGGAGGGGACAGCTAAACACCGGGGAGCTGTTTTTT. Protein product: CASRGRGQLNTGELFF.

In this sample, this clonotype turned up a few times. The J gene is TRBJ2-5, the V gene TRBV13; TRBD1 aligns across 7 bases. Trimming at V came to 4 bases and at J to 2 bases, leaving 16 bases not matched to a gene. Germline V gene sequence: CDR1 PRHDT, CDR2 FYEKMQ (reference sequence). The CDR3 extends over 18 amino acids. The CDR3 DNA sequence: TGTGCCAGCAGCTCGGAAGCTCGGACAGGACCCGGTCAAGAGACCCAGTACTTC. It encodes CASSSEARTGPGQETQYF.

This clonotype was recorded at least ten times. The rearrangement uses TRBV19 and TRBJ2-7; 7 bases align to TRBD2. The CDR3 length is 15 residues. Germline V CDR1 and CDR2: LNHDA, SQIVND (reference sequence). Trimming took 3 bases from V and 1 from J; bases not matched to a gene: 6. The CDR3 protein is CASSMVAGASYEQYF. The DNA of the CDR3 is TGTGCCAGTAGTATGGTCGCGGGAGCTTCCTACGAGCAGTACTTC.

With regard to this clonotype: The junction shows a germline mismatch at one end, possibly a read error. The rearrangement uses TRBV13 and TRBJ1-2; 8 positions match TRBD1. The CDR3 length is 16 residues. Looked up from germline, CDR1 is PRHDT and CDR2 is FYEKMQ (reference sequence). The CDR3 DNA reads TGTGCCAGCAGCTTAAGGGGGACAGGTACCGACTATGGTTACACCTTC. Its translation: CASSLRGTGTDYGYTF. The variable domain in full, with the rest retrieved from reference TRBV13 and TRBJ1-2, is AAGVIQSPRHLIKEKRETATLKCYPIPRHDTVYWYQQGPGQDPQFLISFYEKMQSDKGSIPDRFSAQQFSDYHSELNMSSLELGDSALYFCASSLRGTGTDYGYTFGSGTRLTVV.

The sample holds many counts of this clonotype. The chain carries TRBV20-1 and TRBJ2-7; D not certain. The CDR3 is made up of 12 amino acids. V was shortened by 3 bases and J by 7 bases, with 13 bases between the two germline ends. Looked up from germline, CDR1 is DFQATT and CDR2 is SNEGSKA (reference sequence). The CDR3 spells CSASNRPLEQYF. For the CDR3, the DNA is TGCAGTGCTAGTAACCGACCGCTTGAGCAGTACTTC.

This clonotype has more than one count but fewer than ten. A much larger clonotype is one base distant, so this may be a read error. The V call is TRBV7-7, the J call TRBJ2-2; D is possibly TRBD2 (5 bases). CDR1 SSHAT and CDR2 FNYEAQ come from the germline V gene (reference sequence). The CDR3 is 13 amino acids. This chain's CDR3 is CASSGERNGKLFF. CDR3 nucleotides: TGTGCCAGCAGCGGCGAGAGGAACGGGAAGCTGTTTTTT.

On this clonotype: Since a much larger clone is just one base distant, this may be a read error. The chain carries TRBV2 and TRBJ1-4; D ambiguous. The CDR3 extends over 17 amino acids. Germline CDR1 and CDR2: SNHLY and FYNNEI. Here the CDR3 reads CASGRPSSREANEELFF. DNA for the CDR3: TGTGCCAGCGGGAGACCGTCGTCGAGGGAAGCTAATGAAGAACTGTTTTTT.

The gene calls are TRBV7-9 and TRBJ1-2; TRBD1 aligns across 8 bases. The CDR3 sequence is 13 residues long. V shed 3 bases and J 6 bases; nucleotides not matched to a gene: 3. The germline V gene has CDR1 SEHNR and CDR2 FQNEAQ (reference sequence). CDR3 in amino acids: CASSFSTGDGYTF. The CDR3 nucleotides read TGTGCCAGCAGCTTTTCGACAGGGGATGGCTACACCTTC. Looking up the rest from reference TRBV7-9 and TRBJ1-2 gives the full variable domain: DTGVSQNPRHKITKRGQNVTFRCDPISEHNRLYWYRQTLGQGPEFLTYFQNEAQLEKSRLLSDRFSAERPKGSFSTLEIQRTEQGDSAMYLCASSFSTGDGYTFGSGTRLTVV.

V is TRBV15 and J is TRBJ2-2; D remains ambiguous. The CDR3 runs to 16 residues. V lost 10 bases to trimming and J lost 1 base, with 19 bases between them. Germline V gene data show CDR1 as LNHNV and CDR2 as YYDKDF (reference sequence). The CDR3 protein is CASLPSGSGNTGELFF. CDR3 bases: TGTGCCAGCCTACCAAGTGGGTCAGGGAACACCGGGGAGCTGTTTTTT.

This chain connects TRBV25-1 to TRBJ1-2; no reliable D call. Trimming removed 4 bases from V and 0 bases from J, with 30 bases in between. CDR3 length: 21 residues. Germline V CDR1 and CDR2: MGHDK, SYGVNS. The CDR3 sequence: CASSVPFRVAIFLCANYGYTF. CDR3 coding DNA: TGTGCCAGCAGTGTCCCTTTTAGAGTGGCTATATTCTTATGTGCTAACTATGGCTACACCTTC.

CDR3 in amino acids: CASRSPLHF. For the CDR3, the DNA is TGTGCCAGCCGATCTCCCCTCCACTTT. The chain links TRBV7-9 to TRBJ1-6; no firm D call. Germline V CDR1 and CDR2: SEHNR, FQNEAQ (reference sequence). CDR3 length: 9 residues. Trimming stripped 8 bases from V and 13 bases from J, with 6 bases between.

The chain is built from TRBV28 and TRBJ2-1, with D perhaps TRBD2 (6 bases). CDR3 length: 11 amino acids. CDR1 is MDHEN and CDR2 is SYDVKM in the germline V gene. The V gene lost 3 bases and the J gene lost 12 bases, with 9 bases spanning the gap. The CDR3 region has the DNA TGTGCCAGCAGTTTGTCCGGGAGGCAGTTCTTC. Translating it yields CASSLSGRQFF.

Only a few counts were recorded for this clonotype. The conserved final phenylalanine or tryptophan is absent from the CDR3, which likely points to a read error. The chain joins TRBV10-3 to TRBJ1-2; unclear D gene. Looked up from germline, CDR1 is ENHRY and CDR2 is SYGVKD. This CDR3 region has 14 residues. CDR3 nucleotides: TGTGCCATCAGCCCTTCTACGGTTAACTACGGCTACACCCTC. It is translated as CAISPSTVNYGYTL.

This clonotype showed up many times. The V and J genes are TRBV20-1 and TRBJ1-5; no clear D gene. The CDR3 sequence is 15 residues long. The germline CDR1 and CDR2 sequences are DFQATT and SNEGSKA (reference sequence). The germline V and J ends were trimmed by 5 bases and 1 base, with 15 bases remaining between them. CDR3 coding DNA: TGCAGTGCTTTAGTCGGCGGTGGGAGCAATCAGCCCCAGCATTTT. Amino acid sequence: CSALVGGGSNQPQHF.

A remark on this clonotype: Since no conserved phenylalanine or tryptophan closes the CDR3, a read error is the likely cause. The chain is built from TRBV25-1 and TRBJ1-1; 7 bases line up with TRBD1. Germline V gives CDR1 MGHDK, CDR2 SYGVNS. V dropped 8 bases and J dropped 10; count of bases not matched to a gene: 7. The CDR3 extends over 11 amino acids. The CDR3: CASLFRGVAFV. CDR3 DNA: TGTGCCAGCCTTTTCAGGGGGGTAGCTTTCGTT.

This chain uses TRBV12-3 or TRBV12-4 with TRBJ1-3; 8 bases are shared with TRBD1. V lost 6 bases, J lost 0 bases, and 10 bases stayed unmatched. CDR3 length equals 17 residues. The CDR3 DNA sequence: TGTGCCAGCAGCCCCCCCGGGACAGGCTTCTCTGGAAACACCATATATTTT. It is translated as CASSPPGTGFSGNTIYF.

The V call is TRBV28, the J call TRBJ1-2; 8 bases are shared with TRBD1. Germline CDR1 MDHEN, CDR2 SYDVKM. V was pared by 0 bases and J by 2 bases, with 8 bases of the junction left unmatched. CDR3 length: 17 residues. The CDR3 DNA reads as TGTGCCAGCAGTTTATGGAGCAGGGGGCACCGAAACTATGGCTACACCTTC. As protein: CASSLWSRGHRNYGYTF.

This clonotype was recorded a few times. CDR3 DNA: TGCAGTGCTAGGGGGGACAGCGACGTCACCGGGGAGCTGTTTTTT. It specifies CSARGDSDVTGELFF. V and J are TRBV20-1 and TRBJ2-2, with 7 positions matching TRBD1. The CDR3 has 15 amino acids. V lost 3 bases to trimming and J lost 4 bases; unmatched junction nucleotides: 8. Germline V gives CDR1 DFQATT, CDR2 SNEGSKA (reference sequence).

This chain connects TRBV12-5 to TRBJ2-5; no clear D. Germline lookup yields CDR1 LGHNT and CDR2 FRNRAP. This CDR3 has 19 amino acids. Trimming removed 0 bases from V and 2 bases from J, with 22 bases in between. The CDR3 region is CASGLVIDSRRSSQETQYF. As DNA, the CDR3 is TGTGCTAGTGGTTTGGTTATTGACTCCCGACGGAGCAGTCAAGAGACCCAGTACTTC. The complete variable domain, with remaining parts taken from reference TRBV12-5 and TRBJ2-5, reads DARVTQTPRHKVTEMGQEVTMRCQPILGHNTVFWYRQTMMQGLELLAYFRNRAPLDDSGMPKDRFSAEMPDATLATLKIQPSEPRDSAVYFCASGLVIDSRRSSQETQYFGPGTRLLVL.

The chain uses TRBV20-1 and TRBJ1-5; 8 bases line up with TRBD1. Germline V lookup: CDR1 DFQATT, CDR2 SNEGSKA (reference sequence). This CDR3 is 17 amino acids long. With 2 bases clipped from V and 0 bases from J, the junction kept 9 bases outside the gene matches. The CDR3 reads CSARTGQGPYSNQPQHF. Here the CDR3 DNA reads TGCAGTGCTAGAACAGGACAGGGCCCGTATAGCAATCAGCCCCAGCATTTT.